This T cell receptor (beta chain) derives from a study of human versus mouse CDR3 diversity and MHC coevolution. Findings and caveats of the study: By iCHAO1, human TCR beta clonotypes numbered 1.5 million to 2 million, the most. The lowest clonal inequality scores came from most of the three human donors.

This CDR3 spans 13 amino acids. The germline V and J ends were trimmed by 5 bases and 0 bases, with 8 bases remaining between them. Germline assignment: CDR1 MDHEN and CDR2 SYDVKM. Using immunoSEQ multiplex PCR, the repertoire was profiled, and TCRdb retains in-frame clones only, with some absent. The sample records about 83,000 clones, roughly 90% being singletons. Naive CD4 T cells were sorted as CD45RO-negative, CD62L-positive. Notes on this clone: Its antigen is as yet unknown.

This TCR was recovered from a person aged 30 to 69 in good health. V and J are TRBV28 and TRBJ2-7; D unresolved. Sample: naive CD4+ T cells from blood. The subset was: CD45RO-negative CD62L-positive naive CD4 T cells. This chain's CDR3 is CASSPSYSYEQYF. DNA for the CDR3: TGTGCCAGCAGTCCTAGTTACTCCTACGAGCAGTACTTC.